The sequence of this TCR beta chain was determined in a study of blood T cells in healthy people across ages. The sample providers were healthy Caucasian people from Russia, aged roughly 6 to 95. Researchers collected about 9.6 milliliters of peripheral blood from every single donor. A second PCR, run for roughly 7 to 12 cycles, used a sample-barcoded 5' primer plus a J-beta primer mix. TCRdb called the 5' RACE reads again in MiXCR, with one record for every CDR3 protein. The sample consists of over 750,000 distinct CDR3 sequences, 20% to 25% of them appearing once. Germline CDR1 reads LGHNA; CDR2 reads YSLEER. This CDR3 comprises 15 residues. This clonotype was counted between two and nine times. The same data also contributed to another study, on T cells of mothers and their children. That publication notes: Study donors consisted of a few healthy Caucasian mothers and their six children.

V usage is TRBV4-3 and J usage is TRBJ2-5, with D perhaps matching TRBD2 (6 bases). With the DNA end fitting TRBJ2-7 better, the J assignment may be wrong. The specimen was blood. This TCR came from a boy between 5 and 17 years old in good health. The chain's CDR3 is CASSQARDLAYEQYF. DNA of the CDR3: TGCGCCAGCAGCCAAGCCCGGGACTTAGCCTACGAGCAGTACTTC.